Shown below are 31 T cell receptor beta chains from a single sample sequenced in a study of CD8+CD57+ T cells in acquired aplastic anemia. Genomic DNA, serving as template, underwent TCR beta VDJ and CDR3 profiling. TCRdb itself ran the reads through MiXCR, one entry per CDR3 protein. The sample shows 75,000 to 100,000 distinct CDR3 sequences, roughly two thirds of them seen only once. Individuals selected for sequencing had exhibited CD8+CD57+ cell expansion on flow cytometry. The sample comprised sorted CD4+, CD8+, or CD8+CD57+ T cells (not recorded which) from PBMCs. Source of these receptors: a human donor with aplastic anemia.

The V call is TRBV11-1, the J call TRBJ2-3; possibly TRBD1 for D (5 bases). The V end was cut by 5 bases, the J end by 1 base, with 16 bases between. The CDR3 extends over 16 amino acids. Germline CDR1 reads SGHAT; CDR2 reads FQDESV (reference sequence). CDR3 residues: CASSLGGLGGTDTQYF. CDR3 in DNA: TGTGCCAGCAGCCTGGGTGGGCTAGGGGGCACAGATACGCAGTATTTT.

This clonotype was found many times. This chain connects TRBV7-7 to TRBJ2-3, with 8 bases aligning to TRBD2. There are 15 residues in the CDR3. Trimming took 3 bases from V and 4 from J; bases not matched to a gene: 6. In germline, CDR1 is SSHAT, CDR2 FNYEAQ (reference sequence). The CDR3 sequence: CASSLGLVSSDTQYF. In DNA, the CDR3 is TGTGCCAGCAGCTTGGGACTAGTCAGTTCAGATACGCAGTATTTT.

The chain recombines TRBV29-1 with TRBJ2-7; a possible D gene is TRBD1 (6 bases). Trimming pared 5 bases from V and 2 bases from J, leaving 10 bases between. Germline CDR1 reads SQVTM; CDR2 reads ANQGSEA. This CDR3 spans 12 amino acids. CDR3 residues: CSVRTATYEQYF. The CDR3 region has the DNA TGCAGCGTTCGGACAGCAACCTACGAGCAGTACTTC.

V and J are TRBV5-1 and TRBJ2-3; 12 bases agree with TRBD2. V shed 0 bases, J shed 1 base, and the junction held 0 bases outside the gene matches. The CDR3 covers 16 residues. Germline V gene sequence: CDR1 SGHRS, CDR2 YFSETQ. The CDR3 DNA follows: TGCGCCAGCAGCTTGGCTAGCGGGGGGGGCACAGATACGCAGTATTTT. Its translation is CASSLASGGGTDTQYF.

J is TRBJ1-6 and V is TRBV10-1; the D gene is possibly TRBD1 (5 bases). The V end was cut by 0 bases, the J end by 11 bases, with 11 bases between. This CDR3 has 14 amino acids. Germline lookup yields CDR1 WNHNN and CDR2 SYGVQD (reference sequence). The CDR3 region is CASSESRGVTPLHF. CDR3 nucleotide sequence: TGCGCCAGCAGTGAGTCGAGAGGGGTTACACCCCTCCACTTT.

The gene calls are TRBV7-2 and TRBJ2-7; D remains ambiguous. Trimming shortened V by 4 bases and J by 2 bases, and 12 bases separated the two germline ends. Germline CDR1 is SGHTA and CDR2 is FQGNSA. The CDR3 has 14 amino acids. Here the CDR3 reads CASSYASGPYEQYF. The CDR3, as DNA: TGTGCCAGCAGCTATGCCTCGGGCCCCTACGAGCAGTACTTC.

This clonotype came up once. The chain carries TRBV20-1 and TRBJ2-5, with D hard to call. The CDR3 loop spans 13 amino acids. Trimming stripped 6 bases from V and 0 bases from J, with 11 bases between. Germline loops: CDR1 DFQATT, CDR2 SNEGSKA (reference sequence). The CDR3 region has the DNA TGCAGTGCCAGACACCTGAACCAAGAGACCCAGTACTTC. Translated, it gives CSARHLNQETQYF.

This chain joins TRBV29-1 and TRBJ2-5; tentative D call: TRBD1 (6 bases). The V gene lost 3 bases and the J gene lost 4 bases, with 12 bases spanning the gap. Germline V gene data show CDR1 as SQVTM and CDR2 as ANQGSEA. This CDR3 has 13 amino acids. The CDR3 is CSVDAVQGETQYF. Written as DNA, the CDR3 is TGCAGCGTTGACGCGGTACAGGGAGAGACCCAGTACTTC.

The rearrangement uses TRBV20-1 and TRBJ1-2; no reliable D call. The CDR3 sequence is 12 residues long. V gave up 5 bases and J gave up 6 bases, with 13 bases separating them. Germline V lookup: CDR1 DFQATT, CDR2 SNEGSKA (reference sequence). The CDR3 nucleotides read TGCAGTGCTCCAGAAGGGATAGATGGCTACACCTTC. It specifies CSAPEGIDGYTF.

The sample holds many counts of this clonotype. Here the CDR3 reads CSASRSAGSTEAFF. CDR3 nucleotide sequence: TGCAGTGCTAGTAGGTCCGCAGGGAGCACTGAAGCTTTCTTT. V is TRBV20-1 and J is TRBJ1-1, with D possibly being TRBD1 (5 bases). This CDR3 spans 14 amino acids. The V gene lost 3 bases and the J gene lost 4 bases, with 15 bases spanning the gap. Germline V gene sequence: CDR1 DFQATT, CDR2 SNEGSKA (reference sequence).

Regarding this clonotype: It may be a read error: a sequence one base away is much more abundant. V and J are TRBV20-1 and TRBJ2-1; D possibly corresponds to TRBD2 (6 bases). The CDR3 has 15 amino acids. CDR1 and CDR2 (germline): DFQATT, SNEGSKA (reference sequence). CDR3 sequence: CSASPPRLVRNGQFF. DNA of the CDR3: TGCAGTGCCTCCCCGCCAAGACTAGTTCGCAATGGGCAGTTCTTC.

This chain links TRBV20-1 with TRBJ1-6; D is possibly TRBD1 (5 bases). V dropped 2 bases and J dropped 9 bases, with 11 bases sitting between them. CDR1 and CDR2 (germline): DFQATT, SNEGSKA (reference sequence). The length of the CDR3 is 13 residues. CDR3: CSARPLGGSPLHF. CDR3 bases: TGCAGTGCTAGACCACTGGGGGGTTCACCCCTCCACTTT.

Only one count was recorded for this clonotype. The gene calls are TRBV10-3 and TRBJ2-5; D is unclear. Germline V gene lookup returns CDR1 ENHRY and CDR2 SYGVKD. The CDR3 loop spans 13 amino acids. The V and J ends lost 6 bases and 5 bases respectively, with 13 bases between them. The CDR3 coding sequence is TGTGCCATCAGGTCTTTCCTCGGGGAGACCCAGTACTTC. Translation: CAIRSFLGETQYF.

Here the CDR3 DNA reads TGTGCCAGCAGTCCCCATGGTGGGACCCAGTACTTC. Protein: CASSPHGGTQYF. V usage is TRBV6-5 and J usage is TRBJ2-5; D unresolved. The CDR3 covers 12 residues. Between the trimmed V and J ends, which lost 5 bases and 7 bases, there was a span of 11 bases. Germline V gene data show CDR1 as MNHEY and CDR2 as SVGAGI.

This chain links TRBV19 with TRBJ1-1, with 7 bases fitting TRBD1. The length of the CDR3 is 18 residues. V lost 6 bases, J lost 4 bases, and 20 bases stayed unmatched. In germline, CDR1 is LNHDA, CDR2 SQIVND (reference sequence). The CDR3 loop reads CASRVRQGLLLVTTEAFF. CDR3 nucleotide sequence: TGTGCCAGTAGGGTCCGACAGGGCCTTCTTCTCGTGACCACTGAAGCTTTCTTT.

This rearrangement joins TRBV20-1 to TRBJ2-3; 13 bases line up with TRBD2. The CDR3 length is 15 residues. V shed 1 base, J shed 7 bases, and the junction held 5 bases outside the gene matches. Germline V gene lookup returns CDR1 DFQATT and CDR2 SNEGSKA (reference sequence). CDR3 in amino acids: CSARARTSGSNTQYF. Here the CDR3 DNA reads TGCAGTGCTAGAGCTAGGACTAGCGGGAGTAATACGCAGTATTTT.

The genes are TRBV9 and TRBJ2-5, with 9 bases matching TRBD2. Germline V gene sequence: CDR1 SGDLS, CDR2 YYNGEE. V lost 0 bases, J lost 2 bases, and 5 bases stayed unmatched. There are 16 residues in the CDR3. The CDR3 region has the DNA TGTGCCAGCAGCGTAGCTGCTAGCGGGACTCAAGAGACCCAGTACTTC. Amino acids: CASSVAASGTQETQYF.

The chain links TRBV4-3 to TRBJ1-2; tentative D call: TRBD1 (5 bases). Germline values: CDR1 LGHNA, CDR2 YSLEER. CDR3 length: 14 residues. Trimming left V 1 base short and J 4 bases short, with 10 bases between. In DNA form, the CDR3 reads TGCGCCAGCAGCCAAGGCAGGGTTCCCTATGGCTACACCTTC. This sequence encodes CASSQGRVPYGYTF.

This chain connects TRBV25-1 to TRBJ2-3; 14 bases align to TRBD2. The CDR3 is 17 residues long. V trimming: 4 bases; J trimming: 2 bases; junction bases outside the gene matches: 5. Germline V gene data show CDR1 as MGHDK and CDR2 as SYGVNS. CDR3 DNA sequence: TGTGCCAGCAGTGTGGGGACTAGCGGGAGTCTCACAGATACGCAGTATTTT. It codes for CASSVGTSGSLTDTQYF.

The rearrangement links TRBV29-1 to TRBJ2-7; 10 positions agree with TRBD1. Trimming at V came to 8 bases and at J to 4 bases, leaving 5 bases not matched to a gene. Germline CDR1 reads SQVTM; CDR2 reads ANQGSEA. The CDR3 contains 12 residues. Here the CDR3 reads CSTRQGAYEQYF. As DNA, the CDR3 is TGCAGCACCCGACAGGGGGCGTACGAGCAGTACTTC.

The chain has TRBV25-1 and TRBJ1-3; TRBD1 agrees at 9 bases. Trimming cost V 5 bases and J 11 bases; bases outside gene matches: 10. Looked up from germline, CDR1 is MGHDK and CDR2 is SYGVNS. The length of the CDR3 is 14 residues. The CDR3 DNA reads TGTGCCAGCAGTTTAGACAGGGGGGTAGGCGCCATATATTTT. It yields the protein CASSLDRGVGAIYF.

This sequence joins TRBV7-9 and TRBJ2-7; no clear D gene. The V end was cut by 0 bases, the J end by 2 bases, with 11 bases between. Germline-derived CDR1 and CDR2 are SEHNR and FQNEAQ (reference sequence). This CDR3 contains 15 residues. CDR3 region: CASSLAEAPAYEQYF. In DNA form, the CDR3 reads TGTGCCAGCAGCTTAGCAGAAGCCCCGGCCTACGAGCAGTACTTC. Together with reference TRBV7-9 and TRBJ2-7, the CDR3 gives the full variable domain: DTGVSQNPRHKITKRGQNVTFRCDPISEHNRLYWYRQTLGQGPEFLTYFQNEAQLEKSRLLSDRFSAERPKGSFSTLEIQRTEQGDSAMYLCASSLAEAPAYEQYFGPGTRLTVT.

This clonotype was seen a single time. The CDR3 loop is CATGGFSDTGELFF. In DNA form, the CDR3 reads TGTGCCACCGGGGGATTTAGCGACACCGGGGAGCTGTTTTTT. V and J are TRBV24-1 and TRBJ2-2; D may correspond to TRBD1 or TRBD2 (5 bases each). CDR1 and CDR2 (germline): KGHDR, SFDVKD. The CDR3 is 14 amino acids. Trimming cost V 9 bases and J 3 bases, with 13 bases left between them.

This clonotype turned up a few times. This chain links TRBV9 with TRBJ1-6; no clear D. Germline CDR1 SGDLS, CDR2 YYNGEE. The CDR3 runs to 15 residues. V lost 0 bases and J 13 bases, leaving 17 bases between the germline ends. The CDR3, as DNA: TGTGCCAGCAGCGTAGACGGAGGAACTTTAATCCCCCTCCACTTT. It translates to CASSVDGGTLIPLHF.

This clonotype was observed once. The chain couples TRBV5-4 to TRBJ2-5; TRBD2 is a possible D gene (6 bases). Germline V gives CDR1 SGHNT, CDR2 YYREEE (reference sequence). Trimming removed 4 bases at V and 5 bases at J, with 18 bases between. CDR3 length: 15 residues. The CDR3 is CASSLATRNRETQYF. The CDR3 DNA is TGTGCCAGCAGCCTGGCGACTAGGAACCGGGAGACCCAGTACTTC.

The chain employs TRBV9 and TRBJ2-7; D is ambiguous. The CDR3 contains 15 residues. V lost 0 bases and J lost 2, with 12 bases in between. From germline, CDR1 is SGDLS and CDR2 YYNGEE. CDR3 DNA: TGTGCCAGCAGCGTAGGGGCAGGCCAGGCCTACGAGCAGTACTTC. As protein: CASSVGAGQAYEQYF.

This chain joins TRBV10-3 and TRBJ1-5, with 8 bases matching TRBD1. Germline CDR1 reads ENHRY; CDR2 reads SYGVKD. The ends lost 8 bases at V and 0 bases at J; junction bases unmatched: 12. This CDR3 has 17 amino acids. CDR3 DNA sequence: TGTGCCATCTCCTCGGACAGGGACGAGTATAGCAATCAGCCCCAGCATTTT. As protein: CAISSDRDEYSNQPQHF.

The genes are TRBV19 and TRBJ2-1, with D possibly TRBD2 on 6 matching bases. The germline CDR1 and CDR2 sequences are LNHDA and SQIVND (reference sequence). The CDR3 is 15 amino acids. V was trimmed by 1 base and J by 5 bases, leaving 12 bases between them. The CDR3 reads CASSIGGGAHNEQFF. The CDR3 DNA is TGTGCCAGTAGTATAGGAGGAGGGGCACACAATGAGCAGTTCTTC.

The gene calls are TRBV19 and TRBJ2-2; maybe TRBD2 (5 bases). Germline CDR1 reads LNHDA; CDR2 reads SQIVND (reference sequence). Trimming took 7 bases from V and 5 from J, leaving 14 bases between them. This CDR3 spans 14 amino acids. The CDR3 is CASKKGAGTGELFF. CDR3 in DNA: TGTGCCAGTAAAAAGGGCGCGGGTACCGGGGAGCTGTTTTTT.

V and J are TRBV20-1 and TRBJ1-2; a possible D gene is TRBD1 (6 bases). Per germline, CDR1 DFQATT and CDR2 SNEGSKA (reference sequence). Trimming pared 3 bases from V and 8 bases from J, leaving 16 bases between. CDR3 length: 13 residues. The CDR3 nucleotides are TGCAGTGCTAGTCCAGGGGCGCAGGGAGGCTACACCTTC. Its protein product is CSASPGAQGGYTF.

In this sample, this clonotype turned up many times. The chain uses TRBV6-2 or TRBV6-3 and TRBJ2-1; 9 positions agree with TRBD1. The CDR3 is 16 residues long. Trimming took 3 bases from V and 8 from J; bases not matched to a gene: 11. From germline, CDR1 is MNHEY and CDR2 SVGEGT. CDR3 residues: CASSYQTGTGFDEQFF. In DNA, the CDR3 is TGTGCCAGCAGTTATCAGACCGGGACAGGGTTCGATGAGCAGTTCTTC.